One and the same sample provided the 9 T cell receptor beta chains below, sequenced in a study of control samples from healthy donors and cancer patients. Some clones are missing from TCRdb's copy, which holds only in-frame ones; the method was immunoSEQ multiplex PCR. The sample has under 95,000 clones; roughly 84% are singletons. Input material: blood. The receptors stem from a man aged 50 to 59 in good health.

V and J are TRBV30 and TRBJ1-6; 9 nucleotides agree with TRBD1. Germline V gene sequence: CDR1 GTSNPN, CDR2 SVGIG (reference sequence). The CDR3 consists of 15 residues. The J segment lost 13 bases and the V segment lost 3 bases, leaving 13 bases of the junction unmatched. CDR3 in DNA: TGTGCCTGGAGGGATTGGACAGGGGAAACAGCGCCCCTCCACTTT. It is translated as CAWRDWTGETAPLHF.

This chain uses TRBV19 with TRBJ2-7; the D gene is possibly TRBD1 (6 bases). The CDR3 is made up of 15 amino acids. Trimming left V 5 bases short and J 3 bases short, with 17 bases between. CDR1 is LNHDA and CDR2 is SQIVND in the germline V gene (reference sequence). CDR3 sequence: CASSAPGTRGYEQYF. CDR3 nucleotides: TGTGCCAGTAGTGCTCCCGGGACACGCGGCTACGAGCAGTACTTC. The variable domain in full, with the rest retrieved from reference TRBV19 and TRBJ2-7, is DGGITQSPKYLFRKEGQNVTLSCEQNLNHDAMYWYRQDPGQGLRLIYYSQIVNDFQKGDIAEGYSVSREKKESFPLTVTSAQKNPTAFYLCASSAPGTRGYEQYFGPGTRLTVT.

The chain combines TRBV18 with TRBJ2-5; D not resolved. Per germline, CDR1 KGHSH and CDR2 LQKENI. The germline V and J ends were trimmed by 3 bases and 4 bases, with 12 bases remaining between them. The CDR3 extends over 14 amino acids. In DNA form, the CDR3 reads TGTGCCAGCTCACCGCTGCCTAACCCAGAGACCCAGTACTTC. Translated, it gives CASSPLPNPETQYF. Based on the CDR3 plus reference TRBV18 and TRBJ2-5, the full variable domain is NAGVMQNPRHLVRRRGQEARLRCSPMKGHSHVYWYRQLPEEGLKFMVYLQKENIIDESGMPKERFSAEFPKEGPSILRIQQVVRGDSAAYFCASSPLPNPETQYFGPGTRLLVL.

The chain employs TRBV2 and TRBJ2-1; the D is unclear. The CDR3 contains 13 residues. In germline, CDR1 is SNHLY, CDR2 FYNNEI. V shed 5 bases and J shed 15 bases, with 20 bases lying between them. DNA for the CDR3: TGTGCCAGCAGTCCAGCTACATCTCTAGGTCTGTTCTTC. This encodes CASSPATSLGLFF.

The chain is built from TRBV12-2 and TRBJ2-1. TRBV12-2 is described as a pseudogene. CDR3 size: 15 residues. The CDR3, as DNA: TGTGCAAGTCGCTTAGCGGGTCCTACGTACAATGAGCAGTTCTTC. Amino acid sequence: CASRLAGPTYNEQFF.

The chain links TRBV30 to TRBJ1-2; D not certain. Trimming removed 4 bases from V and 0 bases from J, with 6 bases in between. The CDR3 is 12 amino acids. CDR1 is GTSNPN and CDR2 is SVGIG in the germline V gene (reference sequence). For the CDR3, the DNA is TGTGCCTGGACCTTGGCTAACTATGGCTACACCTTC. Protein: CAWTLANYGYTF.

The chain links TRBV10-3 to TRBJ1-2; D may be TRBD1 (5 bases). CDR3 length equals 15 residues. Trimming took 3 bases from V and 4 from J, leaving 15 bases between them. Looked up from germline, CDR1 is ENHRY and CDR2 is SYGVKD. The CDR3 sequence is CAISDRDPTFYGYTF. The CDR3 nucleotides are TGTGCCATCAGTGACAGGGACCCTACCTTCTATGGCTACACCTTC.

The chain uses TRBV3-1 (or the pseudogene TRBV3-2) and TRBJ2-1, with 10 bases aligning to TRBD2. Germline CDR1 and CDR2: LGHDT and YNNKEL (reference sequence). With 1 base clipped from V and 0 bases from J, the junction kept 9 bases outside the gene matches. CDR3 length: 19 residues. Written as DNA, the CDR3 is TGTGCCAGCAGCCAAGCGGTAGCGGGAGGCCTAAGCTCCTACAATGAGCAGTTCTTC. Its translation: CASSQAVAGGLSSYNEQFF.

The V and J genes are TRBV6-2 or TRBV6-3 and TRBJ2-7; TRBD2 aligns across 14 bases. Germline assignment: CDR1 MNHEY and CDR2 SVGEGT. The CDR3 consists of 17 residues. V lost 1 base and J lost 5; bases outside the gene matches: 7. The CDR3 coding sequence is TGTGCCAGCAGTTACTACCGGGGACTAGCGGGAGTCGACGAGCAGTACTTC. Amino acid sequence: CASSYYRGLAGVDEQYF.